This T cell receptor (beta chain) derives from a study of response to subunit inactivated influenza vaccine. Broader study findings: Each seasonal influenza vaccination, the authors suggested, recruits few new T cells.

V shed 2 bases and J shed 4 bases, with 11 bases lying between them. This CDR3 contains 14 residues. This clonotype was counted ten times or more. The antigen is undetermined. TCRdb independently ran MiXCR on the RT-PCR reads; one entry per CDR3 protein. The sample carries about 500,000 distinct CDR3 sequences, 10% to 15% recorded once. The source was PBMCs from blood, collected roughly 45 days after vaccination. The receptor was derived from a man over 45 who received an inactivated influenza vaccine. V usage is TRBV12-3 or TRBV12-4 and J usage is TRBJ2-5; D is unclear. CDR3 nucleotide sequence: TGTGCCAGCAGTTTATTCAGTATTACAGAGACCCAGTACTTC. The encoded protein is CASSLFSITETQYF.